The 31 T cell receptor beta chains presented below share a single source sample, sequenced in a study of cytomegalovirus exposure and HLA in healthy donors. PCR involved 60 Vbeta and 13 Jbeta primers. Sequencing was performed with immunoSEQ multiplex PCR; in TCRdb, only in-frame clones are kept and a portion is missing. This sample carries about 88,000 clones, with about 5.5% going to the ten biggest clones. The sequencing input was PBMCs. The receptors come from a girl aged 10 to 17 in good health and CMV-seropositive.

The chain has TRBV6-1 and TRBJ1-5; D is uncertain. V was clipped by 2 bases and J by 6 bases, with 11 bases between them. CDR1 and CDR2 from the germline V gene are MNHNS and SASEGT. The CDR3 length is 14 residues. Written as DNA, the CDR3 is TGTGCCAGCAGTGAAATGGCGGTTCTTCAGCCCCAGCATTTT. Amino acids: CASSEMAVLQPQHF.

A note on this clone: A junction end diverges from the germline sequence, so it may reflect a read error. Other DNA sequences of this sample code for an identical CDR3. This chain links TRBV6-5 with TRBJ1-1; tentative D call: TRBD1 (5 bases). The CDR3 totals 13 residues. Germline CDR1 and CDR2: MNHEY and SVGAGI. The CDR3 spells CASSYSPLVRAEF. The CDR3 coding sequence is TGTGCCAGCAGTTACTCGCCCCTTGTCAGGGCAGAGTTT.

The chain employs TRBV7-9 and TRBJ2-7; D is perhaps TRBD1 (6 bases). CDR1 and CDR2 from the germline V gene are SEHNR and FQNEAQ (reference sequence). Trimming took off 7 bases at V and 4 bases at J, with 17 bases between the two ends. The length of the CDR3 is 14 residues. The CDR3 sequence: CASTPGQRSYEQYV. In DNA, the CDR3 is TGTGCCAGCACCCCCGGACAGAGATCATACGAGCAGTACGTC.

The V call is TRBV19, the J call TRBJ1-1; no clear D. Germline V gene lookup returns CDR1 LNHDA and CDR2 SQIVND (reference sequence). CDR3 length equals 14 residues. The V gene lost 5 bases and the J gene lost 9 bases, with 19 bases spanning the gap. CDR3 DNA sequence: TGTGCCAGTAGTGATGGACCCCCGGGAATTAAAGCTTTCTTT. Translated: CASSDGPPGIKAFF.

The rearrangement uses TRBV9 and TRBJ1-1; 7 nucleotides line up with TRBD1. V lost 0 bases and J lost 1; bases outside the gene matches: 3. This CDR3 region has 15 residues. Germline V gene lookup returns CDR1 SGDLS and CDR2 YYNGEE. This chain's CDR3 is CASSVGGGQNTEAFF. The CDR3 DNA is TGTGCCAGCAGCGTAGGAGGGGGCCAGAACACTGAAGCTTTCTTT.

V usage is TRBV9 and J usage is TRBJ2-7; tentatively, D is TRBD2 (5 bases). This CDR3 region has 15 residues. The germline V gene has CDR1 SGDLS and CDR2 YYNGEE. Trimming took 4 bases from V and 5 from J, leaving 19 bases between them. This CDR3 is CASSPRDRGGHEQYF. The CDR3 nucleotides read TGTGCCAGCAGCCCGAGGGATCGTGGCGGGCACGAGCAGTACTTC.

The chain combines TRBV7-7 with TRBJ2-2, with a possible D match to TRBD2 (6 bases). Germline V gene lookup returns CDR1 SSHAT and CDR2 FNYEAQ (reference sequence). This CDR3 region has 13 residues. V was shortened by 7 bases and J by 11 bases, with 17 bases between the two germline ends. The CDR3 region is CASTPTSGGELFF. For the CDR3, the DNA is TGTGCCAGCACCCCGACTAGTGGAGGCGAGCTGTTTTTT. The full variable domain, rest sourced from reference TRBV7-7 and TRBJ2-2, is GAGVSQSPRYKVTKRGQDVTLRCDPISSHATLYWYQQALGQGPEFLTYFNYEAQPDKSGLPSDRFSAERPEGSISTLTIQRTEQRDSAMYRCASTPTSGGELFFGEGSRLTVL.

The chain uses TRBV7-8 and TRBJ2-7, with D perhaps TRBD2 (6 bases). V was trimmed by 5 bases and J by 3 bases, leaving 14 bases between them. The V gene's germline CDR1 is SGHVS and CDR2 FQNEAQ. The CDR3 loop spans 14 amino acids. The CDR3 spells CASSIGTAIYEQYV. DNA of the CDR3: TGTGCCAGCAGCATTGGGACTGCAATCTACGAGCAGTACGTC.

The chain recombines TRBV6-5 with TRBJ2-3, with TRBD2 matching over 8 bases. The CDR3 runs 15 residues. With 5 bases clipped from V and 3 bases from J, the junction kept 7 bases outside the gene matches. Germline V gives CDR1 MNHEY, CDR2 SVGAGI. CDR3 nucleotide sequence: TGTGCCAGCAGTCCACTAGCGGCGCTAACAGATACGCAGTATTTT. Its translation: CASSPLAALTDTQYF.

The V and J genes are TRBV7-3 and TRBJ2-5; the D gene is possibly TRBD1 (5 bases). Trimming shortened V by 3 bases and J by 5 bases, and 10 bases separated the two germline ends. Germline CDR1 SGHTA, CDR2 FQGTGA. The CDR3 runs to 13 residues. The CDR3 DNA reads as TGTGCCAGCAGCTTTAGGGGCCGCGAGACCCAGTACTTC. It encodes CASSFRGRETQYF.

V usage is TRBV6-1 and J usage is TRBJ2-2; 11 nucleotides agree with TRBD1. CDR1 MNHNS and CDR2 SASEGT come from the germline V gene. There are 15 residues in the CDR3. Germline trimming cut 3 bases from V and 6 bases from J; bases unmatched to any gene: 3. The chain's CDR3 is CASSDRTGGPGELFF. The CDR3 coding sequence is TGTGCCAGCAGTGATCGGACAGGGGGCCCCGGGGAGCTGTTTTTT.

The V and J genes are TRBV19 and TRBJ2-1; 10 nucleotides line up with TRBD2. V dropped 7 bases and J dropped 6; count of bases not matched to a gene: 12. This CDR3 spans 16 amino acids. Germline CDR1 is LNHDA and CDR2 is SQIVND (reference sequence). CDR3 DNA sequence: TGTGCCAGTATGGAACTAGCGGGACGTGCTGGCAATGAGCAGTTCTTC. This encodes CASMELAGRAGNEQFF. The full variable domain, in which reference TRBV19 and TRBJ2-1 provide the parts outside the CDR3, is DGGITQSPKYLFRKEGQNVTLSCEQNLNHDAMYWYRQDPGQGLRLIYYSQIVNDFQKGDIAEGYSVSREKKESFPLTVTSAQKNPTAFYLCASMELAGRAGNEQFFGPGTRLTVL.

J is TRBJ1-1 and V is TRBV9, with 7 bases identical to TRBD1. Germline CDR1 reads SGDLS; CDR2 reads YYNGEE. Trimming took 2 bases from V and 8 from J; bases not matched to a gene: 12. The CDR3 consists of 15 residues. CDR3 loop: CASSVGQAKMEEAFF. The CDR3 DNA is TGTGCCAGCAGCGTCGGACAGGCCAAAATGGAAGAAGCTTTCTTT. Together with reference TRBV9 and TRBJ1-1, the CDR3 gives the full variable domain: DSGVTQTPKHLITATGQRVTLRCSPRSGDLSVYWYQQSLDQGLQFLIQYYNGEERAKGNILERFSAQQFPDLHSELNLSSLELGDSALYFCASSVGQAKMEEAFFGQGTRLTVV.

This chain connects TRBV13 to TRBJ2-1, with a tentative D call TRBD2 (6 bases). This CDR3 is built from 18 residues. Germline CDR1 PRHDT, CDR2 FYEKMQ (reference sequence). Trimming took off 1 base at V and 4 bases at J, with 20 bases between the two ends. For the CDR3, the DNA is TGTGCCAGCAGCTTAGACCCCGTTGGTGGGACTGGTTACAATGAGCAGTTCTTC. Translated: CASSLDPVGGTGYNEQFF.

This sequence joins TRBV7-2 and TRBJ1-1, with D tentatively TRBD1 (5 bases). The CDR3 spans 14 residues. V lost 2 bases and J 0 bases, leaving 7 bases between the germline ends. CDR1 is SGHTA, CDR2 FQGNSA, per germline. The CDR3 sequence is CASSLRGVNTEAFF. CDR3 DNA: TGTGCCAGCAGCTTAAGGGGTGTGAACACTGAAGCTTTCTTT.

V and J are TRBV28 and TRBJ2-5, with 8 bases matching TRBD2. J was trimmed by 5 bases and V by 6 bases; bases with no gene match: 11. The germline gives CDR1 MDHEN, CDR2 SYDVKM. This CDR3 has 15 residues. The CDR3 DNA reads TGTGCCAGCAGGGCTCCCGGGACTAGAATTGAGACCCAGTACTTC. This encodes CASRAPGTRIETQYF.

The chain combines TRBV7-9 with TRBJ1-1; TRBD1 might be the D (6 bases). In germline, CDR1 is SEHNR, CDR2 FQNEAQ (reference sequence). CDR3 length equals 13 residues. The germline V and J ends were trimmed by 6 bases and 7 bases, with 15 bases remaining between them. The CDR3 nucleotides read TGTGCCAGCAGGGTAGAGGGCAGGGGTGAAGCTTTCTTT. This translates into CASRVEGRGEAFF.

This sequence joins TRBV29-1 and TRBJ1-4; no firm D call. V was shortened by 7 bases and J by 8 bases, with 11 bases between the two germline ends. This CDR3 has 11 amino acids. Germline assignment: CDR1 SQVTM and CDR2 ANQGSEA. Written as DNA, the CDR3 is TGCAGCGCTGAGGCGGAAGAAAAACTGTTTTTT. It yields the protein CSAEAEEKLFF.

The chain joins TRBV28 to TRBJ1-1; D gene ambiguous. Germline lookup yields CDR1 MDHEN and CDR2 SYDVKM. The CDR3 contains 14 residues. The V end lost 3 bases, the J end lost 1 base, and 9 bases lay between the germline ends. The CDR3 protein is CASSLRLTNTEAFF. CDR3 sequence (DNA): TGTGCCAGCAGTTTGAGGCTAACGAACACTGAAGCTTTCTTT.

The chain couples TRBV6-1 to TRBJ1-2; 7 bases agree with TRBD1. This CDR3 has 17 amino acids. The V segment lost 3 bases and the J segment 6 bases; nucleotides outside the gene matches: 16. Germline V gene lookup returns CDR1 MNHNS and CDR2 SASEGT. CDR3 sequence reads: CASSEGQSATVLHGYTF. In nucleotides, the CDR3 is TGTGCCAGCAGTGAGGGACAGTCGGCCACTGTCTTGCATGGCTACACCTTC.

This chain links TRBV6-6 with TRBJ2-4; D unresolved. Germline values: CDR1 MNHNY, CDR2 SVGAGI (reference sequence). With 5 bases removed from V and 0 bases from J, the gap between germline ends came to 8 bases. The CDR3 totals 14 residues. CDR3 nucleotides: TGTGCCAGCAGTGGCTCAGTAGCCAAAAACATTCAGTACTTC. This sequence encodes CASSGSVAKNIQYF.

As concerns this clone: Different DNA sequences within this sample yield the same CDR3. The chain is built from TRBV19 and TRBJ1-6; D is ambiguous. Germline V lookup: CDR1 LNHDA, CDR2 SQIVND (reference sequence). Trimming stripped 4 bases from V and 9 bases from J, with 22 bases between. This CDR3 region has 17 residues. The CDR3 loop reads CASSTNPTGRLTSPLHF. The CDR3 DNA reads TGTGCCAGTAGTACTAACCCGACCGGGAGATTGACTTCACCCCTCCACTTT.

This chain joins TRBV4-3 and TRBJ1-5; D may be TRBD1 (6 bases). Trimming cost V 0 bases and J 2 bases, with 14 bases left between them. This CDR3 spans 17 amino acids. Germline V gives CDR1 LGHNA, CDR2 YSLEER. This chain's CDR3 is CASSQDAGPGGNQPQHF. In nucleotides, the CDR3 is TGCGCCAGCAGCCAAGATGCAGGGCCAGGGGGCAATCAGCCCCAGCATTTT.

The chain couples TRBV2 to TRBJ2-3; a weak D match, TRBD1 (6 bases). Trimming cost V 4 bases and J 7 bases, with 12 bases left between them. Germline V CDR1 and CDR2: SNHLY, FYNNEI. The CDR3 totals 13 residues. The CDR3, as DNA: TGTGCCAGCAGTGCACGCACAGGGCATACGCAGTATTTT. It encodes CASSARTGHTQYF.

The V gene is TRBV7-3, the J gene TRBJ1-2, with a weak D call TRBD1 (5 bases). Trimming cost V 5 bases and J 4 bases, with 17 bases left between them. Germline loops: CDR1 SGHTA, CDR2 FQGTGA. This CDR3 is 15 amino acids long. This CDR3 is CASSPTGGPTYGYTF. CDR3 DNA sequence: TGTGCCAGCAGCCCAACGGGGGGACCCACCTATGGCTACACCTTC. Drawing the rest from reference TRBV7-3 and TRBJ1-2, the complete variable domain is GAGVSQTPSNKVTEKGKYVELRCDPISGHTALYWYRQSLGQGPEFLIYFQGTGAADDSGLPNDRFFAVRPEGSVSTLKIQRTERGDSAVYLCASSPTGGPTYGYTFGSGTRLTVV.

A word on this clone: Germline is not matched at one junction end, which may reflect a read error. The same CDR3 also results from other DNA sequences found in this sample. The CDR3 DNA sequence: TGTGCCAGCAGTTTATATAATTCACCCCTACACTTT. Amino acids: CASSLYNSPLHF. This chain joins TRBV6-5 and TRBJ1-6, with unresolved D. The germline V gene encodes CDR1 MNHEY and CDR2 SVGAGI. The CDR3 totals 12 residues.

The chain carries TRBV18 and TRBJ2-7, with 12 nucleotides matching TRBD2. CDR1 and CDR2 from the germline V gene are KGHSH and LQKENI. There are 17 residues in the CDR3. J gave up 6 bases and V 5 bases, and 14 bases lay outside the gene matches. CDR3 sequence (DNA): TGTGCCAGCTCATATACTAGCGGGGGGACCTCGCCTCGCGAGCAGTACTTC. It translates to CASSYTSGGTSPREQYF.

The chain joins TRBV6-5 to TRBJ2-7; possible D gene TRBD2, 5 bases. The CDR3 sequence is 14 residues long. V lost 6 bases and J 0 bases, leaving 12 bases between the germline ends. Germline values: CDR1 MNHEY, CDR2 SVGAGI. In DNA form, the CDR3 reads TGTGCCAGCAGACCTATAGCGAACTCCTACGAGCAGTACTTC. Its translation is CASRPIANSYEQYF.

This chain joins TRBV7-9 and TRBJ1-5; tentatively, D is TRBD1 (5 bases). Germline V gene data show CDR1 as SEHNR and CDR2 as FQNEAQ (reference sequence). The CDR3 sequence is 15 residues long. V lost 1 base, J lost 3 bases, and 10 bases lay in between. The CDR3 is CASSLDGGVNQPQHF. The CDR3 region has the DNA TGTGCCAGCAGCTTAGATGGGGGGGTCAATCAGCCCCAGCATTTT. The variable domain in full, with the rest retrieved from reference TRBV7-9 and TRBJ1-5, is DTGVSQNPRHKITKRGQNVTFRCDPISEHNRLYWYRQTLGQGPEFLTYFQNEAQLEKSRLLSDRFSAERPKGSFSTLEIQRTEQGDSAMYLCASSLDGGVNQPQHFGDGTRLSIL.

This chain uses TRBV7-8 with TRBJ2-2; the D is unclear. This CDR3 contains 12 residues. V was trimmed by 3 bases and J by 7 bases, leaving 6 bases between them. The germline CDR1 and CDR2 sequences are SGHVS and FQNEAQ. CDR3 coding DNA: TGTGCCAGCAGCTTTGGCGGCGGGGAGCTGTTTTTT. Encoded protein: CASSFGGGELFF.

The chain combines TRBV7-2 with TRBJ2-5, with 10 bases fitting TRBD2. Germline V lookup: CDR1 SGHTA, CDR2 FQGNSA. This CDR3 spans 16 amino acids. The V and J ends lost 3 bases and 0 bases, in that order; junction bases with no gene match: 4. The CDR3 bases are TGTGCCAGCAGCTTGTGGACTAGCGGCCACCAAGAGACCCAGTACTTC. It is translated as CASSLWTSGHQETQYF.